Sequencing of this T cell receptor (beta chain) was carried out in a study of cytomegalovirus exposure and HLA in healthy donors. Regarding donors, all were healthy bone marrow donors. As concerns this clone: Its target is unknown.

V lost 5 bases and J lost 3; bases outside the gene matches: 7. The CDR3 runs 15 residues. The germline gives CDR1 LNHDA, CDR2 SQIVND (reference sequence). The PCR used 60 Vbeta and 13 Jbeta primers. Sequencing used immunoSEQ multiplex PCR; TCRdb keeps in-frame clones, though not all of them. The sample lists approximately 95,000 clones, around 84% seen once, with approximately 4% in the top ten. Study-level results: Later analysis suggested most CMV-associated TCR beta chains were HLA-restricted. Association with HLA alleles at 0.05 false discovery rate was found for 16,951 TCR beta sequences in a later analysis. Donors belonging to an Asian-associated ancestry cluster reportedly showed fewer N-insertions in productive TCRs than the roughly 670-donor mean, according to what a later analysis found.

The sample comprised PBMCs. This TCR was sampled from a woman aged 40 to 49 in good health and CMV-seropositive. The rearrangement joins TRBV19 to TRBJ1-2, with TRBD1 identical over 9 bases. The DNA of the CDR3 is TGTGCCAGTAGTCCGGGGACAGGGCGGGACTATGGCTACACCTTC. Translating gives CASSPGTGRDYGYTF.